Following are 32 T cell receptor beta chains from one sample sequenced in a study of cytomegalovirus exposure and HLA in healthy donors. The PCR contained 60 Vbeta and 13 Jbeta primers. TCRdb's table, derived via immunoSEQ multiplex PCR, lists solely in-frame clones and lacks some. The sample has about 72,000 clones, more than 75% seen once; the top ten hold under 4%. The specimen sequenced was PBMCs. The receptors derive from a man aged 40-49 years in good health and CMV-seronegative.

The chain joins TRBV1 to TRBJ2-7; the D call TRBD1 from the table was never checked on the DNA. TRBV1 is a pseudogene segment. The CDR3 length is 16 residues. The CDR3 nucleotides are TGCACCCGCAGACGCGGACAGGGGAGAGCCTCCTACGAGCAGTACTTC. Amino acid sequence: CTRRRGQGRASYEQYF.

The genes are TRBV5-1 and TRBJ2-1; TRBD1 is a possible D gene (6 bases). CDR1 is SGHRS, CDR2 YFSETQ, per germline. This CDR3 has 12 amino acids. Trimming removed 4 bases from V and 10 bases from J, with 12 bases in between. The CDR3: CASSQQTGEQFF. The CDR3 DNA reads as TGCGCCAGCAGCCAGCAGACAGGAGAGCAGTTCTTC.

A single count supports this clone. V usage is TRBV9 and J usage is TRBJ2-1; tentatively, D is TRBD1 (5 bases). Germline V CDR1 and CDR2: SGDLS, YYNGEE. Between the trimmed V and J ends, which lost 4 bases and 1 base, there was a span of 9 bases. The CDR3 contains 14 residues. CDR3 DNA: TGTGCCAGCAGCCCGCAGGGTTCCTACAATGAGCAGTTCTTC. Its protein is CASSPQGSYNEQFF.

This rearrangement joins TRBV7-8 to TRBJ2-4; D is uncertain. Trimming removed 5 bases at V and 1 base at J, with 15 bases between. The CDR3 is made up of 16 amino acids. The germline gives CDR1 SGHVS, CDR2 FQNEAQ. The CDR3 DNA sequence: TGTGCCAGCAGCGCTGACCGGGTCTTGGCCAAAAACATTCAGTACTTC. This encodes CASSADRVLAKNIQYF.

This chain's CDR3 is CASSQLPGGGRYEQYF. The CDR3 coding sequence is TGCGCCAGCAGCCAACTCCCTGGCGGAGGACGCTACGAGCAGTACTTC. The chain has TRBV5-1 and TRBJ2-5, with a tentative D call TRBD2 (5 bases). Gene TRBJ2-7 matches the end of the DNA better, so the J call may be wrong. The CDR3 extends over 16 amino acids. The germline V gene has CDR1 SGHRS and CDR2 YFSETQ.

In its sample, this clone was seen once. The CDR3 coding sequence is TGTGCCAGCTCACAATCGGGACAGGAGTACAATGAGCAGTTCTTC. Translated: CASSQSGQEYNEQFF. The chain recombines TRBV18 with TRBJ2-1; 8 nucleotides match TRBD1. With 4 bases clipped from V and 4 bases from J, the junction kept 6 bases outside the gene matches. CDR1 is KGHSH, CDR2 LQKENI, per germline. The CDR3 contains 15 residues.

J is TRBJ1-6 and V is TRBV11-2; the match to TRBD1 covers 10 bases. From germline, CDR1 is SGHAT and CDR2 FQNNGV. J lost 2 bases, V lost 4 bases, and 8 bases had no gene match. The CDR3 extends over 18 amino acids. CDR3: CASSSYGDRGTYNSPLHF. CDR3 sequence (DNA): TGTGCCAGCAGCTCCTACGGGGACAGGGGCACCTATAATTCACCCCTCCACTTT.

The V and J genes are TRBV19 and TRBJ2-3; 8 bases are shared with TRBD2. The CDR3 is made up of 14 amino acids. Germline V gives CDR1 LNHDA, CDR2 SQIVND (reference sequence). J gave up 8 bases and V 5 bases, and 9 bases lay outside the gene matches. CDR3 in amino acids: CASSEAGGGGTQYF. DNA for the CDR3: TGTGCCAGTAGTGAGGCGGGGGGCGGTGGTACGCAGTATTTT.

J is TRBJ1-1 and V is TRBV7-2; possible D gene TRBD1, 6 bases. The CDR3 sequence is 14 residues long. Trimming cost V 3 bases and J 4 bases, with 12 bases left between them. Germline lookup yields CDR1 SGHTA and CDR2 FQGNSA. The CDR3 region is CASSLAGVSTEAFF. The CDR3 DNA reads TGTGCCAGCAGCTTGGCAGGGGTTTCCACTGAAGCTTTCTTT.

J is TRBJ2-7 and V is TRBV4-3; 10 positions match TRBD1. V lost 4 bases, J lost 4 bases, and 7 bases stayed unmatched. This CDR3 spans 15 amino acids. CDR1 is LGHNA and CDR2 is YSLEER in the germline V gene. As DNA, the CDR3 is TGCGCCAGCAGCCCCGGACAGGGGGGAGGGTACGAGCAGTACTTC. It yields the protein CASSPGQGGGYEQYF.

The genes are TRBV7-2 and TRBJ1-6; 11 nucleotides agree with TRBD1. The V segment lost 3 bases and the J segment 7 bases; nucleotides outside the gene matches: 5. The germline gives CDR1 SGHTA, CDR2 FQGNSA. The CDR3 contains 16 residues. The CDR3 is CASSFRGQGANSPLHF. CDR3 DNA: TGTGCCAGCAGCTTCCGAGGACAGGGGGCAAATTCACCCCTCCACTTT.

This clone came up once. CDR3 sequence: CASSYGGRAGELFF. CDR3 DNA sequence: TGTGCCAGCAGCTACGGGGGGCGGGCCGGGGAGCTGTTTTTT. The chain combines TRBV7-8 with TRBJ2-2; D may be TRBD2 (7 bases). CDR1 is SGHVS, CDR2 FQNEAQ, per germline. Trimming stripped 4 bases from V and 6 bases from J, with 12 bases between. CDR3 length equals 14 residues.

The V gene is TRBV7-3, the J gene TRBJ1-1; no clear D gene. The CDR3 loop spans 13 amino acids. Germline loops: CDR1 SGHTA, CDR2 FQGTGA. V was cut by 8 bases and J by 2 bases, with 12 bases left in between. The CDR3 DNA is TGTGCCAGCTCCCGGGATAGCAACACTGAAGCTTTCTTT. This translates into CASSRDSNTEAFF.

This clone was counted a few times. This rearrangement joins TRBV19 to TRBJ2-3; maybe TRBD2 (6 bases). Trimming removed 5 bases from V and 0 bases from J, with 15 bases in between. Germline CDR1 reads LNHDA; CDR2 reads SQIVND (reference sequence). This CDR3 spans 16 amino acids. For the CDR3, the DNA is TGTGCCAGTAGTCCACTTAGCGGCCAGAGCACAGATACGCAGTATTTT. Encoded protein: CASSPLSGQSTDTQYF.

This chain connects TRBV9 to TRBJ2-3; the match to TRBD2 covers 8 bases. V dropped 3 bases and J dropped 2; count of bases not matched to a gene: 5. This CDR3 is built from 15 residues. Per germline, CDR1 SGDLS and CDR2 YYNGEE. The CDR3 reads CASSGTSYPTDTQYF. As DNA, the CDR3 is TGTGCCAGCAGCGGGACTAGCTACCCCACAGATACGCAGTATTTT.

The rearrangement uses TRBV7-6 and TRBJ2-3; TRBD2 might be the D (5 bases). Germline V lookup: CDR1 SGHVS, CDR2 FNYEAQ. Trimming left V 5 bases short and J 2 bases short, with 14 bases between. The CDR3 runs to 15 residues. The CDR3 DNA sequence: TGTGCCAGCAGCCCATTCCGGGGATCCACAGATACGCAGTATTTT. Protein sequence: CASSPFRGSTDTQYF. The whole variable domain, remainder taken from reference TRBV7-6 and TRBJ2-3, is GAGVSQSPRYKVTKRGQDVALRCDPISGHVSLYWYRQALGQGPEFLTYFNYEAQQDKSGLPNDRFSAERPEGSISTLTIQRTEQRDSAMYRCASSPFRGSTDTQYFGPGTRLTVL.

In this sample, this clone turned up a few times. CDR3 in DNA: TGTGCCAGCAGGCCGGGACAGACAGCCTACGAGCAGTACTTC. It codes for CASRPGQTAYEQYF. This chain links TRBV27 with TRBJ2-7; 7 nucleotides align to TRBD1. The CDR3 spans 14 residues. Unmatched junction bases numbered 7, after V lost 6 bases and J lost 2 bases. Germline V CDR1 and CDR2: MNHEY, SMNVEV (reference sequence).

The chain combines TRBV10-3 with TRBJ2-7; possible D gene TRBD1, 6 bases. Germline assignment: CDR1 ENHRY and CDR2 SYGVKD. The CDR3 is 13 amino acids. The V and J ends lost 10 bases and 3 bases respectively, with 16 bases between them. Here the CDR3 reads CATARDKDYEQYF. Here the CDR3 DNA reads TGTGCCACCGCCAGGGACAAGGACTACGAGCAGTACTTC.

The V and J genes are TRBV9 and TRBJ2-3, with TRBD2 matching 7 bases. V shed 5 bases, J shed 2 bases, and the junction held 8 bases outside the gene matches. The germline CDR1 and CDR2 sequences are SGDLS and YYNGEE. CDR3 length: 15 residues. CDR3 residues: CASSALGDYTDTQYF. The CDR3 DNA reads as TGTGCCAGCAGTGCCCTTGGGGACTACACAGATACGCAGTATTTT.

This chain uses TRBV2 with TRBJ2-5, with 7 bases fitting TRBD1. The J call could be wrong; TRBJ2-7 is a better fit for the DNA end. From germline, CDR1 is SNHLY and CDR2 FYNNEI. This CDR3 spans 15 amino acids. In DNA form, the CDR3 reads TGTGCCACCCCATCTCAGCAGGGGGTTTCGTACGAGCAGTACTTC. Its translation is CATPSQQGVSYEQYF.

This chain links TRBV4-3 with TRBJ1-6; a possible D gene is TRBD1 (5 bases). CDR1 and CDR2 (germline): LGHNA, YSLEER. Trimming took 0 bases from V and 1 from J, leaving 16 bases between them. CDR3 length equals 19 residues. The CDR3 loop reads CASSQEARAAGSYNSPLHF. The CDR3 coding sequence is TGCGCCAGCAGCCAAGAGGCCAGGGCCGCGGGATCCTATAATTCACCCCTCCACTTT.

In this sample, this clone turned up a few times. The chain is built from TRBV7-8 and TRBJ2-5; 15 nucleotides align to TRBD2. The ends lost 5 bases at V and 1 base at J; junction bases unmatched: 11. CDR1 SGHVS and CDR2 FQNEAQ come from the germline V gene. This CDR3 has 19 amino acids. The CDR3 sequence is CASSPTPAGLAGGQETQYF. For the CDR3, the DNA is TGTGCCAGCAGCCCTACCCCGGCGGGACTAGCGGGGGGCCAAGAGACCCAGTACTTC.

The chain carries TRBV6-5 and TRBJ2-7; 9 bases are a match to TRBD1. V gave up 5 bases and J gave up 8 bases; unmatched junction bases: 10. Germline V gene data show CDR1 as MNHEY and CDR2 as SVGAGI. This CDR3 region has 14 residues. DNA for the CDR3: TGTGCCAGCAGTCTTCGGGACAGGGCCCCGCAGCAGTACTTC. Protein sequence: CASSLRDRAPQQYF.

Of note for this clone: An end of the junction does not agree with germline; a read error may underlie this. The chain carries TRBV7-9 and TRBJ1-4, with 8 bases matching TRBD1. Germline V gene sequence: CDR1 SEHNR, CDR2 FQNEAQ (reference sequence). The CDR3 loop spans 16 amino acids. CDR3 protein: CSSSPTGQGGVEKLFF. CDR3 in DNA: TGTTCCAGCAGCCCAACCGGACAGGGAGGCGTTGAAAAACTGTTTTTT.

The chain carries TRBV27 and TRBJ1-5, with D unclear. In germline, CDR1 is MNHEY, CDR2 SMNVEV (reference sequence). Trimming stripped 5 bases from V and 2 bases from J, with 7 bases between. The CDR3 is 13 amino acids. CDR3 sequence (DNA): TGTGCCAGCAGTATCCGGGGCAATCAGCCCCAGCATTTT. It specifies CASSIRGNQPQHF.

The chain links TRBV5-1 to TRBJ2-2; 7 nucleotides match TRBD2. CDR3 length: 15 amino acids. Per germline, CDR1 SGHRS and CDR2 YFSETQ. The ends lost 2 bases at V and 3 bases at J; junction bases unmatched: 4. The CDR3 is CASSFAGVDTGELFF. The DNA for the CDR3 is TGCGCCAGCAGCTTTGCGGGGGTGGACACCGGGGAGCTGTTTTTT.

V usage is TRBV12-5 and J usage is TRBJ2-3, with TRBD2 identical over 7 bases. Germline CDR1 reads LGHNT; CDR2 reads FRNRAP. The CDR3 has 14 amino acids. J was trimmed by 7 bases and V by 2 bases; bases with no gene match: 6. The CDR3 DNA follows: TGTGCTAGTGGTTTGAAGCGGGGACCTTATACGCAGTATTTT. Its translation: CASGLKRGPYTQYF. The whole variable domain, filled in from reference TRBV12-5 and TRBJ2-3, reads DARVTQTPRHKVTEMGQEVTMRCQPILGHNTVFWYRQTMMQGLELLAYFRNRAPLDDSGMPKDRFSAEMPDATLATLKIQPSEPRDSAVYFCASGLKRGPYTQYFGPGTRLTVL.

The chain is built from TRBV7-2 and TRBJ1-5; D possibly corresponds to TRBD1 (5 bases). The V gene's germline CDR1 is SGHTA and CDR2 FQGNSA. CDR3 length: 16 amino acids. Trimming left V 4 bases short and J 0 bases short, with 13 bases between. The CDR3 loop is CASSWLGGDSNQPQHF. The CDR3 bases are TGTGCCAGCAGCTGGCTAGGAGGGGATAGCAATCAGCCCCAGCATTTT. The full variable domain, completed using reference TRBV7-2 and TRBJ1-5, is GAGVSQSPSNKVTEKGKDVELRCDPISGHTALYWYRQSLGQGLEFLIYFQGNSAPDKSGLPSDRFSAERTGGSVSTLTIQRTQQEDSAVYLCASSWLGGDSNQPQHFGDGTRLSIL.

The chain has TRBV9 and TRBJ2-2; 10 bases map to TRBD1. J was trimmed by 7 bases and V by 1 base; bases with no gene match: 13. The germline V gene has CDR1 SGDLS and CDR2 YYNGEE. The CDR3 length is 18 residues. The CDR3 sequence: CASSVRGSGTGVNGELFF. In DNA form, the CDR3 reads TGTGCCAGCAGCGTAAGGGGATCCGGGACAGGGGTCAACGGGGAGCTGTTTTTT.

Remarks on this clone: One end of the junction varies from germline; a read error may be responsible. V usage is TRBV7-9 and J usage is TRBJ2-4, with unresolved D. CDR1 SEHNR and CDR2 FQNEAQ come from the germline V gene (reference sequence). The CDR3 loop spans 16 amino acids. The CDR3 is CSSSDRPLAAKNIQYF. In nucleotides, the CDR3 is TGTTCCAGCAGCGACCGGCCATTAGCAGCCAAAAACATTCAGTACTTC.

In DNA form, the CDR3 reads TGCGCCAGCAGCTTGGGTCGAAGGGGGCTCAGAAACACCATATATTTT. The encoded protein is CASSLGRRGLRNTIYF. V is TRBV5-1 and J is TRBJ1-3; TRBD1 matches at 7 bases. The ends lost 0 bases at V and 5 bases at J; junction bases unmatched: 8. CDR3 size: 16 residues. Germline-derived CDR1 and CDR2 are SGHRS and YFSETQ. Full variable domain (remainder filled in from reference TRBV5-1 and TRBJ1-3): KAGVTQTPRYLIKTRGQQVTLSCSPISGHRSVSWYQQTPGQGLQFLFEYFSETQRNKGNFPGRFSGRQFSNSRSEMNVSTLELGDSALYLCASSLGRRGLRNTIYFGEGSWLTVV.

The table lists this clone with many counts. V usage is TRBV7-9 and J usage is TRBJ1-3, with 7 bases identical to TRBD1. The germline V gene has CDR1 SEHNR and CDR2 FQNEAQ (reference sequence). This CDR3 is 16 amino acids long. V lost 4 bases and J lost 3; bases outside the gene matches: 9. This CDR3 is CASSSLWTGSGNTIYF. The CDR3 nucleotides read TGTGCCAGCAGCTCCCTATGGACAGGTAGTGGAAACACCATATATTTT.